One and the same sample provided the 21 T cell receptor beta chains below, sequenced in a study of shared clonotypes between healthy human individuals. Data came from immunoSEQ multiplex PCR; TCRdb stores just in-frame clones and leaves some out. This sample yields about 980,000 clones, of which over 75% are seen a single time; approximately 1.5% belongs to the top ten. The sequencing input was memory CD4+ T cells sorted from blood. Noted subset: CD45RA-negative fraction. Receptor source: a man aged 18-30 years in good health.

The rearrangement uses TRBV21-1 and TRBJ2-7; the table's TRBD1 call for D was not verified on the DNA. TRBV21-1 is designated a pseudogene. CDR3 size: 16 residues. This chain's CDR3 is CASSIMGQASSYEQYF. As DNA, the CDR3 is TGTGCCAGCAGCATAATGGGACAGGCGAGCTCCTACGAGCAGTACTTC.

For the CDR3, the DNA is TGTGCCAGCGATCTAGCGGGGGGGCCCACCGGGGAGCTGTTTTTT. The encoded protein is CASDLAGGPTGELFF. The genes are TRBV28 and TRBJ2-2, with TRBD2 matching 12 bases. Germline trimming cut 8 bases from V and 4 bases from J; bases unmatched to any gene: 5. Germline V gene sequence: CDR1 MDHEN, CDR2 SYDVKM. The CDR3 is made up of 15 amino acids.

The chain has TRBV19 and TRBJ2-3; TRBD2 aligns across 9 bases. J gave up 2 bases and V 7 bases, and 7 bases lay outside the gene matches. The germline V gene has CDR1 LNHDA and CDR2 SQIVND (reference sequence). The CDR3 loop spans 15 amino acids. CDR3 in amino acids: CASKIAGAVTDTQYF. DNA of the CDR3: TGTGCCAGTAAAATAGCGGGAGCGGTCACAGATACGCAGTATTTT.

The V gene is TRBV7-6, the J gene TRBJ2-7, with TRBD2 matching 11 bases. CDR1 is SGHVS, CDR2 FNYEAQ, per germline. The CDR3 contains 15 residues. V lost 4 bases to trimming and J lost 7 bases; unmatched junction nucleotides: 9. CDR3 nucleotide sequence: TGTGCCAGCAGCTCAACTAGCGGGGGAACTCAAGAGCAGTACTTC. Translating gives CASSSTSGGTQEQYF.

The chain combines TRBV6-5 with TRBJ1-5; D is possibly TRBD1 (6 bases). V shed 5 bases and J shed 3 bases, with 11 bases lying between them. Germline CDR1 is MNHEY and CDR2 is SVGAGI. The CDR3 loop spans 14 amino acids. The CDR3 here is CASSKDSLNQPQHF. The DNA for the CDR3 is TGTGCCAGCAGTAAGGACAGTCTCAATCAGCCCCAGCATTTT.

Remarks on this clone: A much larger clone differs by one base, so this may be a read error. The rearrangement links TRBV11-1 to TRBJ1-1; D gene ambiguous. V lost 1 base and J lost 0, with 3 bases in between. The CDR3 runs 13 residues. Per germline, CDR1 SGHAT and CDR2 FQDESV (reference sequence). CDR3 bases: TGTGCCAGCAGCTTAGGGGTGAACACTGAAGCTTTCTTT. Amino acid sequence: CASSLGVNTEAFF. The full variable domain, with the rest looked up from reference TRBV11-1 and TRBJ1-1, is EAEVAQSPRYKITEKSQAVAFWCDPISGHATLYWYRQILGQGPELLVQFQDESVVDDSQLPKDRFSAERLKGVDSTLKIQPAELGDSAMYLCASSLGVNTEAFFGQGTRLTVV.

This clone was detected once. This chain uses TRBV10-2 with TRBJ2-1; 10 bases fit TRBD2. J gave up 9 bases and V 2 bases, and 4 bases lay outside the gene matches. Germline CDR1 is WSHSY and CDR2 is SAAADI. The CDR3 totals 14 residues. CDR3 region: CASSELAGAGEQFF. The CDR3, as DNA: TGCGCCAGCAGTGAGCTAGCGGGAGCGGGTGAGCAGTTCTTC.

The V and J genes are TRBV5-1 and TRBJ2-3; 10 bases line up with TRBD2. With 4 bases clipped from V and 6 bases from J, the junction kept 14 bases outside the gene matches. The CDR3 spans 17 residues. The germline CDR1 and CDR2 sequences are SGHRS and YFSETQ. This CDR3 is CASSPGASGGAGDTQYF. The DNA of the CDR3 is TGCGCCAGCAGCCCGGGGGCTAGCGGGGGCGCAGGGGATACGCAGTATTTT.

This clone was counted only a few times. Other DNA sequences in the sample encode the same CDR3. This rearrangement joins TRBV18 to TRBJ1-1; D remains ambiguous. Trimming took 3 bases from V and 0 from J, leaving 14 bases between them. This CDR3 has 16 amino acids. CDR1 is KGHSH and CDR2 is LQKENI in the germline V gene. The CDR3 protein is CASSPNRQGMNTEAFF. The CDR3 region has the DNA TGTGCCAGCTCACCGAATCGACAAGGAATGAACACTGAAGCTTTCTTT. Full variable domain (missing parts from reference TRBV18 and TRBJ1-1): NAGVMQNPRHLVRRRGQEARLRCSPMKGHSHVYWYRQLPEEGLKFMVYLQKENIIDESGMPKERFSAEFPKEGPSILRIQQVVRGDSAAYFCASSPNRQGMNTEAFFGQGTRLTVV.

The gene calls are TRBV10-1 and TRBJ2-2; TRBD1 might be the D (6 bases). This CDR3 is 15 amino acids long. V gave up 2 bases and J gave up 4 bases, with 11 bases separating them. Germline V CDR1 and CDR2: WNHNN, SYGVQD (reference sequence). CDR3 DNA: TGCGCCAGCAGTGAGGGACAGATTGCCACCGGGGAGCTGTTTTTT. Translated, it gives CASSEGQIATGELFF.

The chain recombines TRBV14 with TRBJ2-2; 9 positions match TRBD1. The CDR3 is 15 residues long. Germline-derived CDR1 and CDR2 are SGHDN and FVKESK. The junction had 4 bases not matched to a gene; V was cut back by 1 base and J by 7 bases. This CDR3 reads CASSQVGTGIGELFF. The CDR3 DNA is TGTGCCAGCAGCCAAGTAGGGACAGGGATCGGGGAGCTGTTTTTT.

On this clone itself: This sequence may be a read error, since a much larger clone differs from it by one base. The gene calls are TRBV7-2 and TRBJ1-5, with D perhaps matching TRBD1 (5 bases). The ends were cut back, 3 bases at V and 5 bases at J, with 5 bases in the middle. Germline assignment: CDR1 SGHTA and CDR2 FQGNSA. There are 12 residues in the CDR3. For the CDR3, the DNA is TGTGCCAGCAGCTTCAGGGATCAGCCCCAGCATTTT. The encoded protein is CASSFRDQPQHF.

Here the CDR3 reads CASSQPGALKPQHF. Written as DNA, the CDR3 is TGTGCCAGCAGCCAGCCGGGGGCCTTAAAGCCCCAGCATTTT. The chain links TRBV5-8 to TRBJ1-5; the D gene is possibly TRBD1 (6 bases). CDR1 SGHTS and CDR2 YDEGEE come from the germline V gene. V lost 4 bases and J 8 bases, leaving 16 bases between the germline ends. The CDR3 sequence is 14 residues long.

This clone appeared a single time. The chain employs TRBV5-5 and TRBJ2-7; the D gene is possibly TRBD2 (5 bases). CDR1 SGHKS and CDR2 YYEKEE come from the germline V gene (reference sequence). The V gene lost 7 bases and the J gene lost 3 bases, with 17 bases spanning the gap. This CDR3 has 14 residues. The CDR3 region has the DNA TGTGCCAGCGCCCCCCCGGGAAGGCTCTACGAGCAGTACTTC. Translation gives CASAPPGRLYEQYF.

The chain links TRBV5-1 to TRBJ2-5, with 8 positions matching TRBD1. The CDR3 spans 15 residues. The V segment lost 4 bases and the J segment 1 base; nucleotides outside the gene matches: 6. Germline-derived CDR1 and CDR2 are SGHRS and YFSETQ. CDR3 in DNA: TGCGCCAGCAGCACGAGGACAGGGCTCCAAGAGACCCAGTACTTC. It specifies CASSTRTGLQETQYF.

This chain joins TRBV7-8 and TRBJ1-5; no clear D gene. The V end was cut by 0 bases, the J end by 0 bases, with 9 bases between. CDR1 and CDR2 (germline): SGHVS, FQNEAQ. The CDR3 extends over 16 amino acids. CDR3 in amino acids: CASSLANSYSNQPQHF. CDR3 DNA sequence: TGTGCCAGCAGCTTAGCGAACAGTTATAGCAATCAGCCCCAGCATTTT.

The chain couples TRBV7-9 to TRBJ2-7; weak D call: TRBD2 (6 bases). Germline V gene sequence: CDR1 SEHNR, CDR2 FQNEAQ (reference sequence). V dropped 5 bases and J dropped 9 bases, with 20 bases sitting between them. This CDR3 spans 14 amino acids. The CDR3 loop reads CASSRGAGEVGQYF. For the CDR3, the DNA is TGTGCCAGCAGCCGCGGAGCGGGCGAGGTTGGGCAGTACTTC.

The chain uses TRBV18 and TRBJ1-1, with D possibly matching TRBD1 (5 bases). From germline, CDR1 is KGHSH and CDR2 LQKENI. Between the trimmed V and J ends, which lost 5 bases and 2 bases, there was a span of 15 bases. CDR3 length: 15 amino acids. CDR3 sequence reads: CASSGERGGNTEAFF. Here the CDR3 DNA reads TGTGCCAGCTCAGGAGAGCGGGGGGGAAACACTGAAGCTTTCTTT.

The rearrangement joins TRBV21-1 to TRBJ1-4. TRBV21-1 is a pseudogene locus. The CDR3 loop spans 14 amino acids. The CDR3: CATTLTGPNEKLFF. Here the CDR3 DNA reads TGTGCCACCACTCTGACGGGGCCTAATGAAAAACTGTTTTTT.

V gene TRBV28 combines with J gene TRBJ2-1; D could derive from TRBD1 or TRBD2 (5 bases each). From germline, CDR1 is MDHEN and CDR2 SYDVKM. The V end was cut by 8 bases, the J end by 7 bases, with 9 bases between. The CDR3 contains 11 residues. CDR3 protein: CASGTENEQFF. CDR3 DNA: TGTGCCAGCGGGACGGAGAATGAGCAGTTCTTC.

The rearrangement uses TRBV6-1 and TRBJ1-2, with TRBD1 matching over 7 bases. Germline lookup yields CDR1 MNHNS and CDR2 SASEGT. The CDR3 is 15 residues long. V lost 2 bases, J lost 1 base, and 4 bases stayed unmatched. CDR3 residues: CASSEQPGGNYGYTF. The CDR3 DNA is TGTGCCAGCAGTGAACAGCCAGGGGGTAACTATGGCTACACCTTC.